This T cell receptor (beta chain) is drawn from a study of T-cell memory formation after mild COVID-19. Study-wide results and limits: Clones which contracted sat mainly in CM and EM if CD4+, and in EMRA if CD8+.

Notes on this clonotype: Its antigen is as yet unknown.

Using constant-segment primers, 5'RACE produced TCR alpha and TCR beta cDNA libraries carrying sample barcodes and UMIs. TCRdb reprocessed the 5' RACE reads with MiXCR, giving one entry per CDR3 protein. Here the sample spans about 320,000 distinct CDR3 sequences, approximately 14% being singletons. The CDR3 is made up of 16 amino acids. CDR1 is SGHRS, CDR2 YFSETQ, per germline. V gave up 4 bases and J gave up 5 bases, with 21 bases separating them. This clonotype originated in a man between 18 and 29 years old who had mild COVID-19 (a few samples of this study predate the infection). Cell type and time point are not known. V and J are TRBV5-1 and TRBJ1-1; the D gene is possibly TRBD1 (5 bases). The specimen sequenced was PBMCs or a T cell subset sorted from them (not recorded which). CDR3 in DNA: TGCGCCAGCAGCCCCGGGACGCTTCCCCGGGGAACTGAAGCTTTCTTT. Amino acids: CASSPGTLPRGTEAFF.